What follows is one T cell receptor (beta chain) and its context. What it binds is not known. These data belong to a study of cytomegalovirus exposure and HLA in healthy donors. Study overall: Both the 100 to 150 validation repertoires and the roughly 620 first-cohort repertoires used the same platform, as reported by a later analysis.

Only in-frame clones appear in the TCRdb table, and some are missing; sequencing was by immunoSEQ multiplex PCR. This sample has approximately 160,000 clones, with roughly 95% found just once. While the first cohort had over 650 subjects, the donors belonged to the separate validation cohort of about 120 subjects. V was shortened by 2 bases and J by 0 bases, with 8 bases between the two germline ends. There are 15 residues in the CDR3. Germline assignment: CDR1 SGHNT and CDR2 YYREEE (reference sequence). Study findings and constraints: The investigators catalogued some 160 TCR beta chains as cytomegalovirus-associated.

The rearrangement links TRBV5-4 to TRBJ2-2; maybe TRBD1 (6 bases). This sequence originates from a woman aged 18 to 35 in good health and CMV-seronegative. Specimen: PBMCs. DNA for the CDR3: TGTGCCAGCAGCTTACGGACAGCGAACACCGGGGAGCTGTTTTTT. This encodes CASSLRTANTGELFF.